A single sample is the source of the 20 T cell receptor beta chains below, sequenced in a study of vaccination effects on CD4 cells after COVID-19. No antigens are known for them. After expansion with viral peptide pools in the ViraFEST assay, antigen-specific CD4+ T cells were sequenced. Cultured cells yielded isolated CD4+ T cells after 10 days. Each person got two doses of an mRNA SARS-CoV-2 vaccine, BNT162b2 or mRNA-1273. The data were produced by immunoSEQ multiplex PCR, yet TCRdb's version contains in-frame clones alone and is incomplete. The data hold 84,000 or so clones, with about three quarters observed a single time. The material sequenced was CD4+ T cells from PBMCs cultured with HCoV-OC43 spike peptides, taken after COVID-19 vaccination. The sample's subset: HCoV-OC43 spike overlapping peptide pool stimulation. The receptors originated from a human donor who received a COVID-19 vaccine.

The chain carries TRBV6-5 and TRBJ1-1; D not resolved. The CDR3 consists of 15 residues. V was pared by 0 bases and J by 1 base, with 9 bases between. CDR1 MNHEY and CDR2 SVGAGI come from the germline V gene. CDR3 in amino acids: CASSYSPPPNTEAFF. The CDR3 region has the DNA TGTGCCAGCAGTTACTCCCCCCCACCGAACACTGAAGCTTTCTTT.

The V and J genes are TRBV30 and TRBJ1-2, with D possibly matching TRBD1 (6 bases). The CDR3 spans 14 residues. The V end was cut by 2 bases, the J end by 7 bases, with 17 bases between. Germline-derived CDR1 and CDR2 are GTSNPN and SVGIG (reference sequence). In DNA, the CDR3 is TGTGCCTGGAGTTTTGACAGGTGGCTCGGTGGCTACACCTTC. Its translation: CAWSFDRWLGGYTF.

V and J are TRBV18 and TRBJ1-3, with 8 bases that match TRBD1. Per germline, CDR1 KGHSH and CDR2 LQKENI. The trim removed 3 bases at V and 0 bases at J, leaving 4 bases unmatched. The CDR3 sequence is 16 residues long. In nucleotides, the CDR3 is TGTGCCAGCTCACCGGACAGGGCCTCCTCTGGAAACACCATATATTTT. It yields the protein CASSPDRASSGNTIYF. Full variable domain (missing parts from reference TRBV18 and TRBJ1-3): NAGVMQNPRHLVRRRGQEARLRCSPMKGHSHVYWYRQLPEEGLKFMVYLQKENIIDESGMPKERFSAEFPKEGPSILRIQQVVRGDSAAYFCASSPDRASSGNTIYFGEGSWLTVV.

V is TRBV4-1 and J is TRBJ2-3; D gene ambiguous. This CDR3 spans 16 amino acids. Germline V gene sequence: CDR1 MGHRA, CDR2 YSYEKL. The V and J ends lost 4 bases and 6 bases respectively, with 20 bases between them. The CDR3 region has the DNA TGCGCCAGCAGCCGGAACGTAGTTCCCCCCACGGATACGCAGTATTTT. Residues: CASSRNVVPPTDTQYF.

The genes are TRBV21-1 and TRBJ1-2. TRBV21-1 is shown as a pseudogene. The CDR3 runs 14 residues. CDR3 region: CASSKGDCNYGYTF. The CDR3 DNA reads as TGTGCCAGCAGCAAAGGGGACTGTAACTATGGCTACACCTTC.

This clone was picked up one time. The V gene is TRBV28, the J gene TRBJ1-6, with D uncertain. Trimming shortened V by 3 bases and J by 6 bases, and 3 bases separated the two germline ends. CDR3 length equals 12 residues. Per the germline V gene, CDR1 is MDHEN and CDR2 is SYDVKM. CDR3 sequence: CASSFANSPLHF. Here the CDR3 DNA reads TGTGCCAGCAGTTTCGCTAATTCACCCCTCCACTTT.

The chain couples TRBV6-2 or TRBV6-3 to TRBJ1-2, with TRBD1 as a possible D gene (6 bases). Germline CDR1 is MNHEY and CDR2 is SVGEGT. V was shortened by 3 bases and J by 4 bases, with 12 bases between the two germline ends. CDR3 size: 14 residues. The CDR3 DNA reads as TGTGCCAGCAGTTATGGCGGACAGCTCTATGGCTACACCTTC. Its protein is CASSYGGQLYGYTF.

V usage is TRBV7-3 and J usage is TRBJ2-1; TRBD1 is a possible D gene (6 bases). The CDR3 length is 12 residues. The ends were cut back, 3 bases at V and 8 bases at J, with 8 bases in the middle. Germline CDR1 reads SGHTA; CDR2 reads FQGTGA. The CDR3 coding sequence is TGTGCCAGCAGCTTGACAGGCCATGAGCAGTTCTTC. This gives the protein CASSLTGHEQFF.

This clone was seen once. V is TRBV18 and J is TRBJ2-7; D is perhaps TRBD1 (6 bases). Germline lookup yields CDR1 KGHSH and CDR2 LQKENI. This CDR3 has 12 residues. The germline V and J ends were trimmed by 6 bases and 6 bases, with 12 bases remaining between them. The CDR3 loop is CASSTTGFEQYV. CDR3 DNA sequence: TGTGCCAGCTCCACAACAGGGTTCGAGCAGTACGTC.

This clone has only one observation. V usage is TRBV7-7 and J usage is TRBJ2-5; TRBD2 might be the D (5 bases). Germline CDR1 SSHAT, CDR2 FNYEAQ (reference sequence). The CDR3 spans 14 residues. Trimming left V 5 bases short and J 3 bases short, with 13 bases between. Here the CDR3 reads CASSLVLAEETQYF. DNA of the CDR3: TGTGCCAGCAGCCTGGTGCTAGCAGAAGAGACCCAGTACTTC.

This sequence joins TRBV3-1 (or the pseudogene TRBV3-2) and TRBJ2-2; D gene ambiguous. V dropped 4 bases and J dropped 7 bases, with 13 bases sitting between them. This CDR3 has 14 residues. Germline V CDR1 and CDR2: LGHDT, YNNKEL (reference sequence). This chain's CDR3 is CASSPRWQNGELFF. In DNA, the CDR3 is TGTGCCAGCAGCCCTCGGTGGCAGAACGGGGAGCTGTTTTTT.

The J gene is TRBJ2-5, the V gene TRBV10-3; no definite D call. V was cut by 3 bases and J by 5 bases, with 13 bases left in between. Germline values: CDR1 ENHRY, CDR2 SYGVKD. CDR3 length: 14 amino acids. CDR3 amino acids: CAISDSVGRETQYF. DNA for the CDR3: TGTGCCATCAGTGACAGTGTTGGACGGGAGACCCAGTACTTC.

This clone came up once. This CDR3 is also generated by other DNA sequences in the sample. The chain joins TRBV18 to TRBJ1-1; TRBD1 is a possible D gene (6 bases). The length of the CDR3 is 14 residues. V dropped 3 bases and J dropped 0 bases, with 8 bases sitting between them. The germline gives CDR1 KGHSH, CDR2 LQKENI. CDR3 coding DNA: TGTGCCAGCTCACCTCAGGGGCTGAACACTGAAGCTTTCTTT. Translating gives CASSPQGLNTEAFF.

The CDR3 DNA is TGTGCCAGCATCAAGGGACAGGGGTATGGCTACACCTTC. It yields the protein CASIKGQGYGYTF. J is TRBJ1-2 and V is TRBV6-5; 10 bases are shared with TRBD1. CDR1 and CDR2 (germline): MNHEY, SVGAGI. V was pared by 7 bases and J by 5 bases, with 4 bases of the junction left unmatched. The CDR3 is made up of 13 amino acids.

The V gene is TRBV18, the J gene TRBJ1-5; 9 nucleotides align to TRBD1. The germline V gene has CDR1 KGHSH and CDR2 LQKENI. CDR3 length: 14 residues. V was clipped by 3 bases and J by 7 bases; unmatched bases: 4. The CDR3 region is CASSPTGGDQPQHF. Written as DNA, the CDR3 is TGTGCCAGCTCACCTACAGGGGGCGACCAGCCCCAGCATTTT.

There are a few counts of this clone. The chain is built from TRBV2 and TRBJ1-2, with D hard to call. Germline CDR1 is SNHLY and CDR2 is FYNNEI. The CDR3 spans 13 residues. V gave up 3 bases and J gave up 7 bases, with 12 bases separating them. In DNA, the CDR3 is TGTGCCAGCAGTGAGAGCGGGGAAGGTGGCTACACCTTC. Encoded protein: CASSESGEGGYTF.

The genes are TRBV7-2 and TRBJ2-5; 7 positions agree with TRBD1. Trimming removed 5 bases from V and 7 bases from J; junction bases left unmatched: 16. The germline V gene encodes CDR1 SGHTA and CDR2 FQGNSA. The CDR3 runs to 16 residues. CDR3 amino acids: CASSQPRGTLAPTQYF. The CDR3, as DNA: TGTGCCAGCAGCCAACCCAGGGGGACCCTCGCCCCGACCCAGTACTTC.

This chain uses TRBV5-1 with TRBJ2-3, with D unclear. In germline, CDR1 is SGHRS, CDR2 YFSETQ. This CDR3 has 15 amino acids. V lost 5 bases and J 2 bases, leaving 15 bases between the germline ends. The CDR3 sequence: CASRPGSALTDTQYF. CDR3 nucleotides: TGCGCCAGCAGACCTGGATCAGCCCTCACAGATACGCAGTATTTT.

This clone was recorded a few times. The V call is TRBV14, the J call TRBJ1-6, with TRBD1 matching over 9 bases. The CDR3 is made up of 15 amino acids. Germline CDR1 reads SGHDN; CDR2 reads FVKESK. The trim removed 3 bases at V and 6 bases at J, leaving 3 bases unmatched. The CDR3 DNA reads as TGTGCCAGCAGCCAGTGGACAGGGGTTAATTCACCCCTCCACTTT. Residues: CASSQWTGVNSPLHF.

The DNA of the CDR3 is TGTGCCAGCAGCCAAGACTTAGGGGCCAGGGGCGCAATGGCCAAAAACATTCAGTACTTC. Protein product: CASSQDLGARGAMAKNIQYF. The J gene is TRBJ2-4, the V gene TRBV14; weak D call: TRBD1 (6 bases). V was trimmed by 0 bases and J by 1 base, leaving 22 bases between them. The CDR3 contains 20 residues. CDR1 is SGHDN, CDR2 FVKESK, per germline.